This T cell receptor (beta chain) stems from a study of T-cell reconstitution after alpha-beta-depleted transplantation in children listed by TCRdb under 2016. About the investigation overall: The study quantitatively tracked T-cell immune reconstitution after TCRalphabeta/CD19-depleted allogeneic hematopoietic cell transplantation in children using TCR repertoire profiling.

Library creation used PCR. This sample was sequenced with an Illumina HiSeq 2500. TCR library preparation used molecular barcoding, with unique molecular identifiers applied to normalize quantification of the TCRbeta repertoire. In-frame beta chains were kept once TCRdb had trimmed the public reads at Q25 with fastp and called clones with MiXCR. Every distinct CDR3 protein forms one entry, paired with its most common genes and DNA. In this sample the table shows 83,000 or so distinct CDR3 sequences, 7.5% to 9.5% of which occur a single time. 5.5% to 8.5% of the sample belongs to the ten largest clones. The sample holds many counts of this clonotype. Its antigen target is currently unknown. The record has no base qualities; no much larger clone is one base away. This clonotype was sampled from a human donor who donated a stem cell graft to a child with congenital amegakaryocytic thrombocytopenia. This specimen consisted of PBMCs from the stem cell graft donor, obtained from the stem cell graft.

The CDR3 sequence is CASGTSGTGDTQYF. The bases are TGTGCCAGCGGGACTAGCGGGACAGGCGATACGCAGTATTTT. The chain was built from TRBV2 and TRBJ2-3, and TRBD2 matches 13 of the central bases. The CDR3 runs 14 residues from the cysteine to the phenylalanine. Just the 42-base CDR3 DNA is kept, in frame starting at base 1. The germline V gene sets CDR1 to SNHLY and CDR2 to FYNNEI. Here V drops 8 bases and J drops 6 bases, and the junction holds 5 bases not matched to any gene.